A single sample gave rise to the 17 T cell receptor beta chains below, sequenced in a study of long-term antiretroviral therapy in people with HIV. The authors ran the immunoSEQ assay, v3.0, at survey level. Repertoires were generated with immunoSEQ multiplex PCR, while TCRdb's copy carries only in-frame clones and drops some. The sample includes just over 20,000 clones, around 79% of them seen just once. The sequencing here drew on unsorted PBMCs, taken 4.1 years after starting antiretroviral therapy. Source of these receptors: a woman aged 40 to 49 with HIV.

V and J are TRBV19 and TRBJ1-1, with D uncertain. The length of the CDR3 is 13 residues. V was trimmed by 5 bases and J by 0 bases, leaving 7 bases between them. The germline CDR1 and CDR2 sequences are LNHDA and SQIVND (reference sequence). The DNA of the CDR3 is TGTGCCAGTAGTGAGGCCCTGAACACTGAAGCTTTCTTT. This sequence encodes CASSEALNTEAFF.

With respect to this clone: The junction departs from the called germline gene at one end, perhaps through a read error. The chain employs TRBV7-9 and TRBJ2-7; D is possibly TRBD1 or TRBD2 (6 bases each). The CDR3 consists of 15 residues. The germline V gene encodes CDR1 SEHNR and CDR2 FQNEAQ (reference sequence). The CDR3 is CASSLSSAGEDDQYF. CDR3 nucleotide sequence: TGTGCCAGCAGCTTAAGTTCGGCAGGGGAGGACGATCAGTACTTC.

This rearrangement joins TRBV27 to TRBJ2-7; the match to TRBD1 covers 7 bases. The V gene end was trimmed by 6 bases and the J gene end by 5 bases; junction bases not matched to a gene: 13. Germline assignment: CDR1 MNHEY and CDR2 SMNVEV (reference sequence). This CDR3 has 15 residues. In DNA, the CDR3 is TGTGCCAGCAGCCTCTCTCCCACAGGGGCGGACGAGCAGTACTTC. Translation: CASSLSPTGADEQYF.

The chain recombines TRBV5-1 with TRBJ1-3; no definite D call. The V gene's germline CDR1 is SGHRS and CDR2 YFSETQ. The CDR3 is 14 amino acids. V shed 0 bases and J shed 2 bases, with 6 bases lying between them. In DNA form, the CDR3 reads TGCGCCAGCAGCTTGGGGCCAGCTGGAAACACCATATATTTT. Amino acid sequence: CASSLGPAGNTIYF. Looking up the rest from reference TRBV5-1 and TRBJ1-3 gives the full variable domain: KAGVTQTPRYLIKTRGQQVTLSCSPISGHRSVSWYQQTPGQGLQFLFEYFSETQRNKGNFPGRFSGRQFSNSRSEMNVSTLELGDSALYLCASSLGPAGNTIYFGEGSWLTVV.

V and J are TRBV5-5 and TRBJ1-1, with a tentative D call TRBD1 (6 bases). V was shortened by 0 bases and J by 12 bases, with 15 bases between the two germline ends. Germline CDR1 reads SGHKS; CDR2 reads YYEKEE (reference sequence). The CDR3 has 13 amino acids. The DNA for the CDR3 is TGTGCCAGCAGCTTGGGGGGGGCGCTTTATCCTTTCTTT. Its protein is CASSLGGALYPFF. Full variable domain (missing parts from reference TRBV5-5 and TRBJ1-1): DAGVTQSPTHLIKTRGQQVTLRCSPISGHKSVSWYQQVLGQGPQFIFQYYEKEERGRGNFPDRFSARQFPNYSSELNVNALLLGDSALYLCASSLGGALYPFFGQGTRLTVV.

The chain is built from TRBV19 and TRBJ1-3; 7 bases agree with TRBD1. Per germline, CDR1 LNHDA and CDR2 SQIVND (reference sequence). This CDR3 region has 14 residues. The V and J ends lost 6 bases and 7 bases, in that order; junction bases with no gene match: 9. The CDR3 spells CASRKGAGENTIYF. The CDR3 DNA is TGTGCCAGTAGAAAGGGGGCCGGGGAGAACACCATATATTTT.

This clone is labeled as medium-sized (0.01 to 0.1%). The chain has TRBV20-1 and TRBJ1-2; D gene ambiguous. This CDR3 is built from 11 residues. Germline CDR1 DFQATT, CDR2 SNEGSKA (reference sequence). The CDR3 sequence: CSYRGGYGYTF. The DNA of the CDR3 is TGCAGCTACCGTGGAGGGTATGGCTACACCTTC.

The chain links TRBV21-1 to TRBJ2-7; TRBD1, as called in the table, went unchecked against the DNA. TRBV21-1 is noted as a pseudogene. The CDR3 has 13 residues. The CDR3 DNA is TGTGCCAGCGCCAAGGGGCCCGCCAACGAGCAGTACTTC. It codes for CASAKGPANEQYF.

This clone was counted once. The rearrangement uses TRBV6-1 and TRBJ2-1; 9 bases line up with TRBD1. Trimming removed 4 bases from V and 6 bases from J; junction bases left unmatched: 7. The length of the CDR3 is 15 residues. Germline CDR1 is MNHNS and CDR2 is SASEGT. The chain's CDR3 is CASSVQGASTNEQFF. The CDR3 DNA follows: TGTGCCAGCAGTGTACAGGGGGCCTCCACCAATGAGCAGTTCTTC.

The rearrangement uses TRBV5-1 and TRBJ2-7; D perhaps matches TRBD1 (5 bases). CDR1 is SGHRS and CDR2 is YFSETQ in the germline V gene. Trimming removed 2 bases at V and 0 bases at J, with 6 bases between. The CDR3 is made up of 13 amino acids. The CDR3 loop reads CASSFDSSYEQYF. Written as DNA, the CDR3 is TGCGCCAGCAGCTTCGACAGCTCCTACGAGCAGTACTTC.

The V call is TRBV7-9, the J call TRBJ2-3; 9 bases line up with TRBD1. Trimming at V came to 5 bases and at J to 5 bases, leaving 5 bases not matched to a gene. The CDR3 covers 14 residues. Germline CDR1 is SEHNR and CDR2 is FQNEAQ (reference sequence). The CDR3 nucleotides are TGTGCCAGCAGCCTACAGGGGGCCCGAGATACGCAGTATTTT. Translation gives CASSLQGARDTQYF. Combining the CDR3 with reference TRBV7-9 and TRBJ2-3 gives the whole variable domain DTGVSQNPRHKITKRGQNVTFRCDPISEHNRLYWYRQTLGQGPEFLTYFQNEAQLEKSRLLSDRFSAERPKGSFSTLEIQRTEQGDSAMYLCASSLQGARDTQYFGPGTRLTVL.

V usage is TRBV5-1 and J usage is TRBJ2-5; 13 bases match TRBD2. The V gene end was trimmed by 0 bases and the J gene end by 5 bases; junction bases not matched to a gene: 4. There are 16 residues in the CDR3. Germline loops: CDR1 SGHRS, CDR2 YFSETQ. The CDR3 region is CASSLVATSGRETQYF. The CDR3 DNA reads TGCGCCAGCAGCTTGGTCGCGACTAGCGGGAGGGAGACCCAGTACTTC. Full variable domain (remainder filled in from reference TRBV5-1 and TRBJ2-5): KAGVTQTPRYLIKTRGQQVTLSCSPISGHRSVSWYQQTPGQGLQFLFEYFSETQRNKGNFPGRFSGRQFSNSRSEMNVSTLELGDSALYLCASSLVATSGRETQYFGPGTRLLVL.

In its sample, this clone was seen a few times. This chain's CDR3 is CASSLGTNQPQHF. DNA of the CDR3: TGTGCCAGCAGTTTGGGGACTAATCAGCCCCAGCATTTT. The chain links TRBV27 to TRBJ1-5, with a tentative D call TRBD1 (5 bases). V was cut by 3 bases and J by 4 bases, with 7 bases left in between. The CDR3 contains 13 residues. CDR1 and CDR2 from the germline V gene are MNHEY and SMNVEV (reference sequence).

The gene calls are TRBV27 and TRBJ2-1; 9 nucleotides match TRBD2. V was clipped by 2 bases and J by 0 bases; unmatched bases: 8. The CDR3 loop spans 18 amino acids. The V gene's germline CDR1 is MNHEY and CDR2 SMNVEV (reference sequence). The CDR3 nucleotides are TGTGCCAGCAGTTTAATAGCGGGGGAACCAAGCTCCTACAATGAGCAGTTCTTC. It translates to CASSLIAGEPSSYNEQFF.

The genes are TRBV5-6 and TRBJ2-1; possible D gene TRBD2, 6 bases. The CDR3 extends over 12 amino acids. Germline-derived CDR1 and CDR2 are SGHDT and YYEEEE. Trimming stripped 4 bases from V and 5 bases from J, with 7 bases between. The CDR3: CASSPSDNEQFF. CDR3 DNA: TGTGCCAGCAGCCCTAGCGACAATGAGCAGTTCTTC.

CDR3 amino acids: CASSLATGVHNEQFF. The CDR3 nucleotides read TGCGCCAGCAGCCTGGCGACGGGGGTACACAATGAGCAGTTCTTC. This chain links TRBV5-1 with TRBJ2-1; tentatively, D is TRBD2 (6 bases). V gave up 4 bases and J gave up 5 bases, with 16 bases separating them. Germline lookup yields CDR1 SGHRS and CDR2 YFSETQ. CDR3 length: 15 residues.

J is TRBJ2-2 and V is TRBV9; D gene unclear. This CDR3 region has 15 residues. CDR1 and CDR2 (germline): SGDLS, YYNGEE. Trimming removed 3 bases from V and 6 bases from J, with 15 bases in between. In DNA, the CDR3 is TGTGCCAGCAGCGCCCTGGAAATAAGGGCCGGGGAGCTGTTTTTT. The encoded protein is CASSALEIRAGELFF.